One and the same sample provided the 6 T cell receptor beta chains below, sequenced in a study of blood T cell repertoires in COVID-19. Using immunoSEQ multiplex PCR, the repertoire was profiled, and TCRdb retains in-frame clones only, with some absent. In the table there are under 300,000 clones, more than 85% of which are singletons. Sequencing input: PBMCs or T cells enriched from blood (not recorded which). These receptors originate from a woman in her fifties or sixties who had recovered from COVID-19.

The chain links TRBV11-2 to TRBJ1-4; TRBD1 agrees at 7 bases. Germline-derived CDR1 and CDR2 are SGHAT and FQNNGV. There are 16 residues in the CDR3. Losses at the gene ends were 1 base for V and 7 bases for J; bases not matched to a gene: 9. CDR3 residues: CASSLGVGGGGEKLFF. The CDR3 DNA reads TGTGCCAGCAGCTTAGGGGTAGGGGGCGGTGGTGAAAAACTGTTTTTT.

Only one count was recorded for this clone. J is TRBJ1-6 and V is TRBV10-3; D not resolved. The germline V and J ends were trimmed by 3 bases and 9 bases, with 12 bases remaining between them. Germline CDR1 reads ENHRY; CDR2 reads SYGVKD. This CDR3 has 14 amino acids. The CDR3 DNA reads TGTGCCATCAGTGAATACCAGGAAGGTTCACCCCTCCACTTT. Translation: CAISEYQEGSPLHF.

The rearrangement joins TRBV20-1 to TRBJ1-2; D gene unclear. The germline V gene has CDR1 DFQATT and CDR2 SNEGSKA (reference sequence). The CDR3 sequence is 11 residues long. V gave up 2 bases and J gave up 2 bases, with 3 bases separating them. The DNA of the CDR3 is TGCAGTGCTAGACAGAACTATGGCTACACCTTC. Its protein is CSARQNYGYTF.

The J gene is TRBJ2-3, the V gene TRBV19; TRBD1 aligns across 7 bases. Per the germline V gene, CDR1 is LNHDA and CDR2 is SQIVND (reference sequence). This CDR3 comprises 12 residues. With V trimmed by 9 bases and J by 8 bases, 8 bases remained unmatched. The CDR3 DNA sequence: TGTGCCAGCCACCCTCCAGGGGGTACGCAGTATTTT. Translated: CASHPPGGTQYF. Using reference TRBV19 and TRBJ2-3 for the parts outside the CDR3, the full variable domain is DGGITQSPKYLFRKEGQNVTLSCEQNLNHDAMYWYRQDPGQGLRLIYYSQIVNDFQKGDIAEGYSVSREKKESFPLTVTSAQKNPTAFYLCASHPPGGTQYFGPGTRLTVL.

The rearrangement uses TRBV2 and TRBJ2-7; 8 bases line up with TRBD2. The CDR3 is made up of 14 amino acids. Trimming cost V 8 bases and J 3 bases; bases outside gene matches: 9. Germline assignment: CDR1 SNHLY and CDR2 FYNNEI. CDR3 protein: CASRLGLAGYEQYF. The DNA for the CDR3 is TGTGCCAGCCGACTCGGGCTAGCGGGCTACGAGCAGTACTTC.

The rearrangement links TRBV27 to TRBJ2-1; 11 bases match TRBD2. CDR1 MNHEY and CDR2 SMNVEV come from the germline V gene (reference sequence). The CDR3 consists of 16 residues. Trimming at V came to 5 bases and at J to 0 bases, leaving 3 bases not matched to a gene. This CDR3 is CASSPTSGSSYNEQFF. The CDR3 DNA follows: TGTGCCAGCAGTCCCACTAGCGGGAGCTCCTACAATGAGCAGTTCTTC.